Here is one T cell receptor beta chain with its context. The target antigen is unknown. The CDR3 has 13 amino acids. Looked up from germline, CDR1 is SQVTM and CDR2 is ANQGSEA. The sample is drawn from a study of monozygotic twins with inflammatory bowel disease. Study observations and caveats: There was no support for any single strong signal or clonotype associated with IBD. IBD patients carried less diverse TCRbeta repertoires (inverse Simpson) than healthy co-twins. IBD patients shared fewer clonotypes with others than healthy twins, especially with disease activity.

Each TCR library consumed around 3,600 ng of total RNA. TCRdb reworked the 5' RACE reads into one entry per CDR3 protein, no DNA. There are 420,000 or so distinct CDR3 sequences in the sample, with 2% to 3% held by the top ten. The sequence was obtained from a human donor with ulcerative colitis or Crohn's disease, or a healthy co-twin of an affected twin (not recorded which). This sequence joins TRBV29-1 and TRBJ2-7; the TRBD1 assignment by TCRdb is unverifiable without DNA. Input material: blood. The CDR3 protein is CSVDTGGNYEQYF.